Each of the 25 T cell receptor beta chains below was sequenced from the same sample in a study of blood T cell repertoires in COVID-19. The data were produced by immunoSEQ multiplex PCR, yet TCRdb's version contains in-frame clones alone and is incomplete. The sample has roughly 160,000 clones, 70% to 90% seen once. The sequencing input was peripheral blood. The receptors were gathered from a woman aged 50 to 65 with COVID-19, enrolled during active disease.

This chain uses TRBV4-1 with TRBJ1-5; the match to TRBD1 covers 9 bases. CDR1 MGHRA and CDR2 YSYEKL come from the germline V gene. This CDR3 has 17 residues. Losses at the gene ends were 0 bases for V and 3 bases for J; bases not matched to a gene: 6. The CDR3 here is CASSQDTGGLFNQPQHF. The CDR3 nucleotides read TGCGCCAGCAGCCAAGATACAGGGGGCCTCTTCAATCAGCCCCAGCATTTT.

This chain joins TRBV6-5 and TRBJ2-1; D gene ambiguous. In germline, CDR1 is MNHEY, CDR2 SVGAGI. CDR3 length: 12 amino acids. Trimming took off 6 bases at V and 3 bases at J, with 6 bases between the two ends. The CDR3 is CASRTYYNEQFF. The CDR3 DNA reads as TGTGCCAGCAGGACTTACTACAATGAGCAGTTCTTC.

The J gene is TRBJ1-2, the V gene TRBV12-3 or TRBV12-4; D unclear. The CDR3 has 12 residues. V shed 7 bases and J shed 8 bases, with 14 bases lying between them. CDR3 in DNA: TGTGCCAGCACCGCCGCCGGGGAGGGCTACACCTTC. Its protein is CASTAAGEGYTF.

The chain couples TRBV29-1 to TRBJ2-1; D may be TRBD1 (6 bases). This CDR3 has 12 residues. The V gene's germline CDR1 is SQVTM and CDR2 ANQGSEA. V was pared by 7 bases and J by 9 bases, with 16 bases between. The CDR3 protein is CSDKQGVSEQFF. In nucleotides, the CDR3 is TGCAGCGATAAACAGGGAGTAAGTGAGCAGTTCTTC.

This chain links TRBV11-2 with TRBJ2-1, with 14 nucleotides matching TRBD2. This CDR3 is 15 amino acids long. J gave up 8 bases and V 5 bases, and 5 bases lay outside the gene matches. CDR1 SGHAT and CDR2 FQNNGV come from the germline V gene. The CDR3 here is CASSPGLAGGDEQFF. The CDR3 coding sequence is TGTGCCAGCAGCCCAGGACTAGCGGGGGGCGATGAGCAGTTCTTC.

The chain carries TRBV3-1 (or the pseudogene TRBV3-2) and TRBJ1-6, with D unresolved. The CDR3 extends over 14 amino acids. The ends were cut back, 2 bases at V and 14 bases at J, with 16 bases in the middle. CDR1 and CDR2 (germline): LGHDT, YNNKEL (reference sequence). CDR3 region: CASSQFDTQGTLHF. The DNA of the CDR3 is TGTGCCAGCAGCCAATTTGACACGCAAGGTACCCTCCACTTT.

The V call is TRBV3-1 (or the pseudogene TRBV3-2), the J call TRBJ2-4; D gene unclear. This CDR3 region has 16 residues. Trimming took off 1 base at V and 0 bases at J, with 10 bases between the two ends. Germline loops: CDR1 LGHDT, CDR2 YNNKEL (reference sequence). DNA of the CDR3: TGTGCCAGCAGCCAAGTCCGGTCCCTAGCCAAAAACATTCAGTACTTC. Translating it yields CASSQVRSLAKNIQYF.

V is TRBV5-4 and J is TRBJ2-3, with TRBD2 as a possible D gene (5 bases). V lost 2 bases to trimming and J lost 4 bases, with 11 bases between them. Germline assignment: CDR1 SGHNT and CDR2 YYREEE (reference sequence). The CDR3 is 14 amino acids. Written as DNA, the CDR3 is TGTGCCAGCAGCTTTTCCGGGGTCCCAGATACGCAGTATTTT. Translated: CASSFSGVPDTQYF.

This chain uses TRBV3-1 (or the pseudogene TRBV3-2) with TRBJ1-2, with D possibly being TRBD1 (5 bases). Germline loops: CDR1 LGHDT, CDR2 YNNKEL (reference sequence). The ends were cut back, 1 base at V and 5 bases at J, with 8 bases in the middle. This CDR3 is built from 13 residues. In nucleotides, the CDR3 is TGTGCCAGCAGCCAAGTGACAGCATATGGCTACACCTTC. Its protein is CASSQVTAYGYTF.

The chain employs TRBV7-8 and TRBJ2-1; 7 bases align to TRBD2. V shed 4 bases, J shed 0 bases, and the junction held 6 bases outside the gene matches. The V gene's germline CDR1 is SGHVS and CDR2 FQNEAQ. The CDR3 extends over 16 amino acids. CDR3 nucleotides: TGTGCCAGCAGCTCTGAAGCGGGGAGCTCCTACAATGAGCAGTTCTTC. This encodes CASSSEAGSSYNEQFF.

The chain has TRBV27 and TRBJ1-4; 7 bases line up with TRBD1. Per the germline V gene, CDR1 is MNHEY and CDR2 is SMNVEV (reference sequence). CDR3 length: 13 amino acids. The ends lost 5 bases at V and 8 bases at J; junction bases unmatched: 5. The CDR3 sequence: CASSLGTVEKLFF. The CDR3 DNA is TGTGCCAGCAGTCTCGGGACAGTAGAAAAACTGTTTTTT.

V and J are TRBV5-1 and TRBJ1-6; 8 bases are a match to TRBD1. V was clipped by 4 bases and J by 1 base; unmatched bases: 1. Germline values: CDR1 SGHRS, CDR2 YFSETQ. This CDR3 has 15 amino acids. CDR3 sequence reads: CASSQGASYNSPLHF. CDR3 DNA sequence: TGCGCCAGCAGCCAGGGGGCTTCCTATAATTCACCCCTCCACTTT.

V usage is TRBV2 and J usage is TRBJ2-2; weak D call: TRBD2 (6 bases). The CDR3 totals 15 residues. Germline V gene lookup returns CDR1 SNHLY and CDR2 FYNNEI. The ends were cut back, 6 bases at V and 1 base at J, with 12 bases in the middle. As DNA, the CDR3 is TGTGCCAGCAGCCAGGGACTGCTGAACACCGGGGAGCTGTTTTTT. Encoded protein: CASSQGLLNTGELFF.

The rearrangement joins TRBV3-1 (or the pseudogene TRBV3-2) to TRBJ1-1; the D is unclear. The CDR3 is made up of 12 amino acids. From germline, CDR1 is LGHDT and CDR2 YNNKEL (reference sequence). The V and J ends lost 7 bases and 1 base respectively, with 7 bases between them. The CDR3 is CASTRGNTEAFF. CDR3 coding DNA: TGTGCCAGCACCCGCGGGAACACTGAAGCTTTCTTT.

The chain employs TRBV19 and TRBJ1-1; TRBD1 is a possible D gene (5 bases). The CDR3 sequence is 14 residues long. The V gene lost 6 bases and the J gene lost 1 base, with 12 bases spanning the gap. From germline, CDR1 is LNHDA and CDR2 SQIVND (reference sequence). The CDR3 sequence: CASSHLGGNTEAFF. The CDR3, as DNA: TGTGCCAGTAGCCACCTCGGGGGGAACACTGAAGCTTTCTTT.

This CDR3 is CAITEGVWDTEAFF. DNA for the CDR3: TGTGCCATCACCGAGGGAGTATGGGACACTGAAGCTTTCTTT. The rearrangement uses TRBV10-3 and TRBJ1-1; D is unresolved. Germline lookup yields CDR1 ENHRY and CDR2 SYGVKD. With 7 bases removed from V and 3 bases from J, the gap between germline ends came to 15 bases. The CDR3 covers 14 residues.

The chain uses TRBV5-5 and TRBJ1-1; D is ambiguous. The CDR3 spans 15 residues. Germline assignment: CDR1 SGHKS and CDR2 YYEKEE (reference sequence). Trimming removed 0 bases from V and 1 base from J, with 10 bases in between. CDR3 protein: CASSLETVPNTEAFF. The CDR3 DNA follows: TGTGCCAGCAGCTTGGAAACAGTGCCGAACACTGAAGCTTTCTTT. Full variable domain (missing parts from reference TRBV5-5 and TRBJ1-1): DAGVTQSPTHLIKTRGQQVTLRCSPISGHKSVSWYQQVLGQGPQFIFQYYEKEERGRGNFPDRFSARQFPNYSSELNVNALLLGDSALYLCASSLETVPNTEAFFGQGTRLTVV.

This clone was seen ten or more times. V gene TRBV7-9 combines with J gene TRBJ1-4, with no clear D. The CDR3 spans 15 residues. Trimming pared 1 base from V and 6 bases from J, leaving 12 bases between. CDR1 is SEHNR and CDR2 is FQNEAQ in the germline V gene (reference sequence). CDR3 DNA: TGTGCCAGCAGCTTAGTGAGCAGGAACGATGAAAAACTGTTTTTT. It translates to CASSLVSRNDEKLFF.

This rearrangement joins TRBV2 to TRBJ2-3, with TRBD1 matching over 12 bases. Germline assignment: CDR1 SNHLY and CDR2 FYNNEI. Losses at the gene ends were 9 bases for V and 6 bases for J; bases not matched to a gene: 1. The CDR3 length is 12 residues. CDR3 region: CARGQGADTQYF. In DNA, the CDR3 is TGTGCCAGGGGACAGGGGGCGGATACGCAGTATTTT.

The chain joins TRBV4-2 to TRBJ2-4; 9 nucleotides line up with TRBD2. J lost 8 bases, V lost 0 bases, and 11 bases had no gene match. The CDR3 is 17 amino acids. In germline, CDR1 is LGHNA, CDR2 YNFKEQ. CDR3 DNA sequence: TGTGCCAGCAGCCAAGAAAGGAGCGGGGGGTTCGGGGACATTCAGTACTTC. Protein sequence: CASSQERSGGFGDIQYF.

The chain employs TRBV12-3 or TRBV12-4 and TRBJ2-7; no definite D call. The CDR3 is 12 amino acids. Trimming removed 10 bases from V and 8 bases from J, with 18 bases in between. The CDR3 nucleotides are TGTGCCACCGCGACTGCTGCTACGCAGCAGTACTTC. Protein sequence: CATATAATQQYF.

The chain carries TRBV9 and TRBJ2-5; tentatively, D is TRBD1 (5 bases). Germline CDR1 is SGDLS and CDR2 is YYNGEE. V lost 0 bases and J lost 0, with 12 bases in between. The CDR3 is made up of 16 amino acids. Written as DNA, the CDR3 is TGTGCCAGCAGCGTAGCTGGGGCAGCAAACCAAGAGACCCAGTACTTC. Translating it yields CASSVAGAANQETQYF.

The V call is TRBV29-1, the J call TRBJ1-4; TRBD1 might be the D (5 bases). CDR3 length equals 14 residues. Trimming removed 6 bases from V and 2 bases from J, with 13 bases in between. CDR1 is SQVTM and CDR2 is ANQGSEA in the germline V gene. CDR3 sequence reads: CSVGEDNTNEKLFF. CDR3 nucleotides: TGCAGCGTAGGAGAGGACAACACTAATGAAAAACTGTTTTTT. Combining the CDR3 with reference TRBV29-1 and TRBJ1-4 gives the whole variable domain SAVISQKPSRDICQRGTSLTIQCQVDSQVTMMFWYRQQPGQSLTLIATANQGSEATYESGFVIDKFPISRPNLTFSTLTVSNMSPEDSSIYLCSVGEDNTNEKLFFGSGTQLSVL.

Of note for this clone: Other DNA sequences in this sample translate to the same CDR3. This sequence joins TRBV5-1 and TRBJ1-6; the match to TRBD1 covers 7 bases. The CDR3 spans 14 residues. V lost 0 bases, J lost 7 bases, and 1 base stayed unmatched. Germline V gene lookup returns CDR1 SGHRS and CDR2 YFSETQ. Written as DNA, the CDR3 is TGCGCCAGCAGCTTGGACAGGGGCAATTCACCCCTCCACTTT. It specifies CASSLDRGNSPLHF. The variable domain in full, with the rest retrieved from reference TRBV5-1 and TRBJ1-6, is KAGVTQTPRYLIKTRGQQVTLSCSPISGHRSVSWYQQTPGQGLQFLFEYFSETQRNKGNFPGRFSGRQFSNSRSEMNVSTLELGDSALYLCASSLDRGNSPLHFGNGTRLTVT.

This chain joins TRBV2 and TRBJ2-5; TRBD2 might be the D (6 bases). This CDR3 is built from 14 residues. The ends were cut back, 4 bases at V and 5 bases at J, with 14 bases in the middle. Germline V gene data show CDR1 as SNHLY and CDR2 as FYNNEI. DNA of the CDR3: TGTGCCAGCAGTGGAATCGGGGGACGGGAGACCCAGTACTTC. Its protein is CASSGIGGRETQYF.